What follows describes a single T cell receptor beta chain. The antigen remains undetermined. The length of the CDR3 is 15 residues. The V and J ends lost 0 bases and 4 bases, in that order; junction bases with no gene match: 5. The germline gives CDR1 SGHRS, CDR2 YFSETQ. RNA was isolated and reverse transcribed to cDNA, the sequencing template. Clones were sequenced by immunoSEQ multiplex PCR, and TCRdb holds only the in-frame ones, with some missing. The sample lists around 120,000 clones, 35% to 40% occurring once. The data stem from a study of CD8+ T cells in alopecia areata. Those with alopecia areata gave lesional scalp punch biopsies and peripheral blood. Study-level points and caveats: Scalp sequencing also captures normal skin's resident alphabeta T cells.

This rearrangement joins TRBV5-1 to TRBJ2-7; 9 bases agree with TRBD1. This TCR was sampled from a human donor with alopecia areata. The sequenced sample consisted of CD4+ T cells sorted from blood. CDR3: CASSLVSQGAYEQYF. Written as DNA, the CDR3 is TGCGCCAGCAGCTTGGTGTCACAGGGGGCTTACGAGCAGTACTTC. Complete variable domain (other parts from reference TRBV5-1 and TRBJ2-7): KAGVTQTPRYLIKTRGQQVTLSCSPISGHRSVSWYQQTPGQGLQFLFEYFSETQRNKGNFPGRFSGRQFSNSRSEMNVSTLELGDSALYLCASSLVSQGAYEQYFGPGTRLTVT.